This T cell receptor beta chain stems from a study of cytomegalovirus exposure and HLA in healthy donors. Study conclusions and caveats: Fewer N-insertions than the roughly 700-donor mean were reportedly shown by an Asian-associated ancestry cluster in a later analysis.

V was shortened by 0 bases and J by 2 bases, with 9 bases between the two germline ends. The CDR3 length is 14 residues. Germline lookup yields CDR1 SGHRS and CDR2 YFSETQ. A remark on this clone: Antigen specificity is unknown.

Primers included in the PCR were 60 Vbeta and 13 Jbeta primers. Clones were sequenced by immunoSEQ multiplex PCR, and TCRdb holds only the in-frame ones, with some missing. The listing records 20,000 or so clones. The rearrangement joins TRBV5-1 to TRBJ2-7; weak D call: TRBD1 (6 bases). The clonotype comes from a man in his fifties or sixties in good health and CMV-seropositive. Material for sequencing was PBMCs. CDR3 residues: CASSLGAGAYEQYF. In DNA form, the CDR3 reads TGCGCCAGCAGCTTGGGAGCAGGGGCCTACGAGCAGTACTTC.